This passage covers 15 T cell receptor beta chains from one sample sequenced in a study of blood T cell repertoires in COVID-19 (dated by TCRdb to 2020 to 2021). The protocol used for the library was the immunoSEQ multiplex PCR assay. In its TCRdb copy, this immuneACCESS table keeps in-frame sequences only and misses some clones. Where compared with another copy, unresolved V genes explain less than half of these, and the others have no known cause. Counted in this sample were approximately 75,000 clones; around two thirds of them appeared once. Jointly, the top ten make up around 2.6% of the sample. Sequenced sample: peripheral blood. The receptor set was obtained from a human donor with acute or convalescent COVID-19. The donor label of this sample is uncertain.

This rearrangement joins TRBV4-2 to TRBJ1-4; TRBD1 matches at 8 bases. Germline CDR1 is LGHNA and CDR2 is YNFKEQ. V was pared by 2 bases and J by 8 bases, with 1 base of the junction left unmatched. The CDR3 has 13 residues. The CDR3 coding sequence is TGTGCCAGCAGCCAACAGGGGGCGGAAAAACTGTTTTTT. Protein: CASSQQGAEKLFF.

Remarks on this clone: One end of the junction does not line up with germline, which may come from a read error. The rearrangement uses TRBV19 and TRBJ2-7, with D possibly matching TRBD2 (6 bases). CDR1 is LNHDA and CDR2 is SQIVND in the germline V gene (reference sequence). The CDR3 covers 13 residues. Here the CDR3 reads CVSSPDGGYEQYF. Here the CDR3 DNA reads TGTGTCAGTAGCCCTGACGGGGGCTACGAGCAGTACTTC.

A remark on this clone: This sample also contains other DNA sequences that code for the same CDR3. DNA for the CDR3: TGTGCCAGCAGCTTAGGGCTCAGCACAGATACGCAGTATTTT. It yields the protein CASSLGLSTDTQYF. V gene TRBV7-2 combines with J gene TRBJ2-3; D is unresolved. The V end was cut by 1 base, the J end by 0 bases, with 5 bases between. CDR1 SGHTA and CDR2 FQGNSA come from the germline V gene. The CDR3 runs 14 residues. The variable domain in full, completed from reference TRBV7-2 and TRBJ2-3, reads GAGVSQSPSNKVTEKGKDVELRCDPISGHTALYWYRQSLGQGLEFLIYFQGNSAPDKSGLPSDRFSAERTGGSVSTLTIQRTQQEDSAVYLCASSLGLSTDTQYFGPGTRLTVL.

Concerning this clone: Different DNA sequences within this sample yield the same CDR3. The chain uses TRBV6-1 and TRBJ2-1, with unresolved D. This CDR3 has 12 residues. V dropped 3 bases and J dropped 4 bases, with 4 bases sitting between them. Germline lookup yields CDR1 MNHNS and CDR2 SASEGT. The CDR3: CASSDRYNEQFF. As DNA, the CDR3 is TGTGCCAGCAGTGACAGGTACAATGAGCAGTTCTTC.

This rearrangement joins TRBV6-2 or TRBV6-3 to TRBJ2-1; D is unresolved. The germline gives CDR1 MNHEY, CDR2 SVGEGT. The length of the CDR3 is 13 residues. V was clipped by 4 bases and J by 5 bases, with 9 bases between them. The CDR3 spells CASSFTRNNEQFF. CDR3 nucleotides: TGTGCCAGCAGTTTCACCAGGAACAATGAGCAGTTCTTC.

Notes on this clone: The same CDR3 arises from other DNA sequences in this sample as well. CDR3 in DNA: TGTGCCAGCAGCTCGCAGGCTGCAACTAATGAAAAACTGTTTTTT. Its protein product is CASSSQAATNEKLFF. This chain links TRBV5-4 with TRBJ1-4; no reliable D call. There are 15 residues in the CDR3. The germline CDR1 and CDR2 sequences are SGHNT and YYREEE (reference sequence). Trimming left V 3 bases short and J 0 bases short, with 9 bases between. Full variable domain (missing parts from reference TRBV5-4 and TRBJ1-4): ETGVTQSPTHLIKTRGQQVTLRCSSQSGHNTVSWYQQALGQGPQFIFQYYREEENGRGNFPPRFSGLQFPNYSSELNVNALELDDSALYLCASSSQAATNEKLFFGSGTQLSVL.

The chain links TRBV28 to TRBJ1-5, with a weak D call TRBD1 (5 bases). With 6 bases removed from V and 9 bases from J, the gap between germline ends came to 21 bases. The CDR3 loop spans 15 amino acids. In germline, CDR1 is MDHEN, CDR2 SYDVKM. The CDR3 nucleotides read TGTGCCAGCAGCCCATCCCGGACGGTGCAGGGGCCCCAGCATTTT. This encodes CASSPSRTVQGPQHF.

This clone was observed a few times. Written as DNA, the CDR3 is TGTGCCAGCAGGGGAGTCTATAATTCACCCCTCCACTTT. Protein: CASRGVYNSPLHF. The chain has TRBV2 and TRBJ1-6; D remains unclear. V dropped 6 bases and J dropped 3 bases, with 6 bases sitting between them. The CDR3 runs to 13 residues. The germline gives CDR1 SNHLY, CDR2 FYNNEI.

This clone was counted between two and nine times. The chain uses TRBV11-2 and TRBJ1-3, with D unclear. The CDR3 has 16 amino acids. V gave up 4 bases and J gave up 9 bases, with 22 bases separating them. In germline, CDR1 is SGHAT, CDR2 FQNNGV. The CDR3 nucleotides read TGTGCCAGCAGCTCCCTTACGGCCAGGCCCTTCCGCACCATATATTTT. Protein sequence: CASSSLTARPFRTIYF.

The chain has TRBV7-2 and TRBJ2-1; 9 bases line up with TRBD2. V shed 8 bases, J shed 7 bases, and the junction held 12 bases outside the gene matches. Germline V gene lookup returns CDR1 SGHTA and CDR2 FQGNSA. CDR3 size: 15 residues. The CDR3 region has the DNA TGTGCCAGCTTCATGGCGGGAGGGCCTCTAAATGAGCAGTTCTTC. This codes for CASFMAGGPLNEQFF.

The sample holds a few counts of this clone. V usage is TRBV28 and J usage is TRBJ2-1; 11 bases are shared with TRBD2. The ends lost 7 bases at V and 8 bases at J; junction bases unmatched: 10. Germline lookup yields CDR1 MDHEN and CDR2 SYDVKM. CDR3 length equals 15 residues. CDR3 loop: CASTLAGGNSYEQFF. The CDR3 DNA follows: TGTGCCAGCACCTTAGCGGGGGGGAATTCATATGAGCAGTTCTTC.

This clone was found a few times. The V call is TRBV10-3, the J call TRBJ2-5, with TRBD2 identical over 9 bases. V was clipped by 3 bases and J by 3 bases; unmatched bases: 2. Germline V gene data show CDR1 as ENHRY and CDR2 as SYGVKD. This CDR3 contains 14 residues. CDR3 nucleotide sequence: TGTGCCATCAGTGAAAGCGGGGGGAAAGAGACCCAGTACTTC. It codes for CAISESGGKETQYF.

The chain carries TRBV5-1 and TRBJ1-4, with 8 bases matching TRBD1. The V and J ends lost 0 bases and 8 bases, in that order; junction bases with no gene match: 9. Germline V gene sequence: CDR1 SGHRS, CDR2 YFSETQ. CDR3 length: 16 amino acids. The CDR3 loop reads CASSLGPGTGGEKLFF. The CDR3 nucleotides read TGCGCCAGCAGCTTGGGTCCCGGGACAGGAGGAGAAAAACTGTTTTTT.

The V gene is TRBV5-4, the J gene TRBJ1-1; D possibly corresponds to TRBD1 (6 bases). Trimming removed 4 bases at V and 0 bases at J, with 13 bases between. The CDR3 extends over 15 amino acids. CDR1 and CDR2 from the germline V gene are SGHNT and YYREEE (reference sequence). The CDR3 sequence is CASSPRQELNTEAFF. CDR3 coding DNA: TGTGCCAGCAGCCCCCGACAGGAGCTGAACACTGAAGCTTTCTTT. Together with reference TRBV5-4 and TRBJ1-1, the CDR3 gives the full variable domain: ETGVTQSPTHLIKTRGQQVTLRCSSQSGHNTVSWYQQALGQGPQFIFQYYREEENGRGNFPPRFSGLQFPNYSSELNVNALELDDSALYLCASSPRQELNTEAFFGQGTRLTVV.

This clone appeared a few times. The J gene is TRBJ2-7, the V gene TRBV5-4; 9 nucleotides line up with TRBD2. The length of the CDR3 is 15 residues. Germline values: CDR1 SGHNT, CDR2 YYREEE (reference sequence). The V gene end was trimmed by 0 bases and the J gene end by 2 bases; junction bases not matched to a gene: 3. This chain's CDR3 is CASSLGLAGPYEQYF. DNA of the CDR3: TGTGCCAGCAGCTTGGGGCTAGCGGGGCCCTACGAGCAGTACTTC.